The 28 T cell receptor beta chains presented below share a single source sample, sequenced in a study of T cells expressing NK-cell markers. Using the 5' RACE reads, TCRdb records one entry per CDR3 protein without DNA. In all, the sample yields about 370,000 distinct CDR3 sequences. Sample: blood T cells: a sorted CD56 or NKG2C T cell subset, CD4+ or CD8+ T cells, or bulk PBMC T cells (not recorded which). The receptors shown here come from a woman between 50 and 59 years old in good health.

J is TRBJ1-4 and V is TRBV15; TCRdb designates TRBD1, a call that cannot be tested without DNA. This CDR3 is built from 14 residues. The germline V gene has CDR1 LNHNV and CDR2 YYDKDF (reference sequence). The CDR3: CATSTGTESEKLFF.

The CDR3 reads CSVDVPGLGEETQYF. The chain is built from TRBV29-1 and TRBJ2-5; lacking DNA, the TRBD2 call made by TCRdb goes unchecked. The CDR3 extends over 15 amino acids. Germline CDR1 and CDR2: SQVTM and ANQGSEA.

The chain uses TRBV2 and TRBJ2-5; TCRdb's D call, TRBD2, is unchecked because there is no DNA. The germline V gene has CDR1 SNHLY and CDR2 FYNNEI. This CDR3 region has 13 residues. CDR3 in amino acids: CASSDQTSGTQYF.

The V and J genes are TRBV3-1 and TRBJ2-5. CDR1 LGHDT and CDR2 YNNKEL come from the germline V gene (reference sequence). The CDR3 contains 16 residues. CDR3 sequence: CASSQARRMLRETQYF.

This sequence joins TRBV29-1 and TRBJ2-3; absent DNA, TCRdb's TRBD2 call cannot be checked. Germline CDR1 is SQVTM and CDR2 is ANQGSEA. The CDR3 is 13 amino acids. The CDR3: CSVEAEVADTQYF.

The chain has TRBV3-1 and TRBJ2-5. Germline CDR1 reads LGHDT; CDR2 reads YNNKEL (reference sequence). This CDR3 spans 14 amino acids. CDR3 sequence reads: CASSQNAYRGTQYF.

The CDR3 region is CASMVSGSYYNEQFF. The chain uses TRBV5-1 and TRBJ2-1; TCRdb returns TRBD2, unconfirmable since there is no DNA. This CDR3 has 15 residues. The germline CDR1 and CDR2 sequences are SGHRS and YFSETQ.

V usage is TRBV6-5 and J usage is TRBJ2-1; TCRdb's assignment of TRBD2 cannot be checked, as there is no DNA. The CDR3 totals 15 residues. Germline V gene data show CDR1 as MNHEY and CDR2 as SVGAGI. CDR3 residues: CASSPGLAGVVEQFF.

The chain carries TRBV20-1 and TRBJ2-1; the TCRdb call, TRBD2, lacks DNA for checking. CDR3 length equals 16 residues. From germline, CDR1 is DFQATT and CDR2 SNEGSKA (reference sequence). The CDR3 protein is CSARVAGGYSYNEQFF.

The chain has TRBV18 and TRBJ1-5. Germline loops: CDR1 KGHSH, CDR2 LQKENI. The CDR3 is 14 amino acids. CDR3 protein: CASSRTTKDQPQHF.

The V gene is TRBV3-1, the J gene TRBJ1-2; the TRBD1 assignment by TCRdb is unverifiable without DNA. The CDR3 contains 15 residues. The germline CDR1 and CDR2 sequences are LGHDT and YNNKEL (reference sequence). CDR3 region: CASSPFQGQTYGYTF.

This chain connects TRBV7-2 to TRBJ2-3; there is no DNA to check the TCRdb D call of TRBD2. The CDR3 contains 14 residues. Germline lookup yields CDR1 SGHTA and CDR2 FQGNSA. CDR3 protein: CASSWGLITDTQYF.

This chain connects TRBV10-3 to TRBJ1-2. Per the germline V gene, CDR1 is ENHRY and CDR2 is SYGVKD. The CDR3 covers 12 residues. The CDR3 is CAIGFVAYGYTF.

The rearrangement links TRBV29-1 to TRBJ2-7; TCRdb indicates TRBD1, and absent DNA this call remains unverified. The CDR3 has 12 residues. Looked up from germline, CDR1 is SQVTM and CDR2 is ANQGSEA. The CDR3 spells CSVGGDNGEQYF.

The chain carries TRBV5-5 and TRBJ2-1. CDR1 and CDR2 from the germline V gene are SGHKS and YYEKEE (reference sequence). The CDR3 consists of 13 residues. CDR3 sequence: CASSLTYAFEQFF.

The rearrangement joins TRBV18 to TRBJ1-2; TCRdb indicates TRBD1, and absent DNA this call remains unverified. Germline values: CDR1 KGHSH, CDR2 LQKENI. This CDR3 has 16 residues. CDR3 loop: CASSPPFSRGNYGYTF.

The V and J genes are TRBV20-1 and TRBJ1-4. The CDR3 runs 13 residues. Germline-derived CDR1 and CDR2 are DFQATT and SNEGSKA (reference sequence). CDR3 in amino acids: CSAPDLSREKLFF.

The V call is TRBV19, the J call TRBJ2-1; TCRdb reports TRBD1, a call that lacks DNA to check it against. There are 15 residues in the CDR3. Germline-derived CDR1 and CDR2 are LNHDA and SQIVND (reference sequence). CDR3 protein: CASSQETGGYNEQFF. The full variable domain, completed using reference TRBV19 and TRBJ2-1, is DGGITQSPKYLFRKEGQNVTLSCEQNLNHDAMYWYRQDPGQGLRLIYYSQIVNDFQKGDIAEGYSVSREKKESFPLTVTSAQKNPTAFYLCASSQETGGYNEQFFGPGTRLTVL.

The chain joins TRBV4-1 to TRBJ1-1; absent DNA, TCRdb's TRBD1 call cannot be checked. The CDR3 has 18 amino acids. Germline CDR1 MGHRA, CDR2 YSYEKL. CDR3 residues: CASSQDAHRADMNTEAFF.

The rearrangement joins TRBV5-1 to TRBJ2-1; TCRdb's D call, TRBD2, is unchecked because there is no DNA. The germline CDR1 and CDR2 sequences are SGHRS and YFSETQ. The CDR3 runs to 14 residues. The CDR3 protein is CASSRAPESDEQFF.

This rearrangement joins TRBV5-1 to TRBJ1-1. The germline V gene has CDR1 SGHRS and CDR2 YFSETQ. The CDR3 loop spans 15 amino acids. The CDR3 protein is CASSPLTGRGTEAFF.

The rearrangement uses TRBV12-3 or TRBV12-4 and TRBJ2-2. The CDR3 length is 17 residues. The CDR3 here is CASSLKEAYPNTGELFF.

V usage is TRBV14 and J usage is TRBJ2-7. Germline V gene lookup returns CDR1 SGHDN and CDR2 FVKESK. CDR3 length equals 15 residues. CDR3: CASSQDEALPYEQYF.

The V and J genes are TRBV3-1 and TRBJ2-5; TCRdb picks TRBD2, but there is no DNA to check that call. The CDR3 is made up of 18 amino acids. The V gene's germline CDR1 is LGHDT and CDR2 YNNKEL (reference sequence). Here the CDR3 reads CASSQEGERRKYQETQYF.

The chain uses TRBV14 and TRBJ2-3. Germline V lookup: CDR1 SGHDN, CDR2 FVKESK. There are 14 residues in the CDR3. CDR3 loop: CASSPTAWADTQYF.

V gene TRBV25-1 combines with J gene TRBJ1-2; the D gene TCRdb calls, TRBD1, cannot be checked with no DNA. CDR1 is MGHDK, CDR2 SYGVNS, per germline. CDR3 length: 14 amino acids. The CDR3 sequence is CASSERDKNYGYTF.

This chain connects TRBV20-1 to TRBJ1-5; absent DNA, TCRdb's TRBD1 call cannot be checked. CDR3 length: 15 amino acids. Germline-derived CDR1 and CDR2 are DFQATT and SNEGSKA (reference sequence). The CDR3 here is CSAIPRTGGYQPQHF.

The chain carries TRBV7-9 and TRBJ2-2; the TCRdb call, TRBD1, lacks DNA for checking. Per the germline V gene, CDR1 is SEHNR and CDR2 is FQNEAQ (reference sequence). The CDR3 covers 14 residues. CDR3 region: CASSLSRGTGELFF.